A single sample is the source of the 16 T cell receptor beta chains below, sequenced in a study of blood T cell repertoires in COVID-19. Here immunoSEQ multiplex PCR was the method, and the copy in TCRdb shows in-frame clones only, minus some. Of around 250,000 clones in the sample, 70% to 90% were seen once. Source material: PBMCs or T cells enriched from blood (not recorded which). The receptor set was obtained from a woman younger than 45 with acute COVID-19.

The DNA of the CDR3 is TGTGCCAGTAGTATACTCCGCGGACAGTCGAACTCTGGAAACACCATATATTTT. It yields the protein CASSILRGQSNSGNTIYF. This chain uses TRBV19 with TRBJ1-3; TRBD1 might be the D (6 bases). The CDR3 length is 18 residues. Trimming stripped 2 bases from V and 0 bases from J, with 17 bases between. The germline V gene encodes CDR1 LNHDA and CDR2 SQIVND (reference sequence).

The rearrangement links TRBV2 to TRBJ2-1, with TRBD2 identical over 10 bases. The V gene end was trimmed by 7 bases and the J gene end by 5 bases; junction bases not matched to a gene: 8. The CDR3 has 15 residues. Germline loops: CDR1 SNHLY, CDR2 FYNNEI. The CDR3 reads CASTKGGLANNEQFF. The CDR3 bases are TGTGCCAGCACCAAAGGGGGACTAGCGAACAATGAGCAGTTCTTC.

V usage is TRBV11-2 and J usage is TRBJ2-2; TRBD2 is a possible D gene (6 bases). The CDR3 runs 16 residues. Per the germline V gene, CDR1 is SGHAT and CDR2 is FQNNGV. The V and J ends lost 0 bases and 3 bases respectively, with 11 bases between them. CDR3 nucleotide sequence: TGTGCCAGCAGCTTAGATCAGCTAGCGCACACCGGGGAGCTGTTTTTT. The encoded protein is CASSLDQLAHTGELFF.

The chain recombines TRBV7-8 with TRBJ2-3, with TRBD2 matching over 10 bases. The germline CDR1 and CDR2 sequences are SGHVS and FQNEAQ. Trimming cost V 5 bases and J 2 bases; bases outside gene matches: 7. The CDR3 length is 16 residues. The CDR3 DNA is TGTGCCAGCAGCCCGACACTAGCGGGGAACACAGATACGCAGTATTTT. This gives the protein CASSPTLAGNTDTQYF.

In DNA form, the CDR3 reads TGTGCCAGCAAACCCCGGGGCGGGAGGGGTTACAATGAGCAGTTCTTC. This translates into CASKPRGGRGYNEQFF. The chain recombines TRBV27 with TRBJ2-1; 9 bases agree with TRBD2. Germline V gene sequence: CDR1 MNHEY, CDR2 SMNVEV (reference sequence). With V trimmed by 7 bases and J by 4 bases, 11 bases remained unmatched. The CDR3 is made up of 16 amino acids.

This clone was recorded a few times. The rearrangement uses TRBV10-3 and TRBJ2-7; TRBD2 matches 12 bases. Germline V lookup: CDR1 ENHRY, CDR2 SYGVKD. The CDR3 is 16 amino acids. With 10 bases clipped from V and 4 bases from J, the junction kept 14 bases outside the gene matches. The CDR3 nucleotides read TGTGCCACCAGGGCTAGCGGGAGGGTTTCGCCTTACGAGCAGTACTTC. Amino acid sequence: CATRASGRVSPYEQYF.

The rearrangement links TRBV18 to TRBJ2-7; 12 bases are a match to TRBD1. Germline V CDR1 and CDR2: KGHSH, LQKENI. CDR3 length equals 15 residues. Germline trimming cut 5 bases from V and 4 bases from J; bases unmatched to any gene: 6. CDR3 protein: CASSTGTGGFYEQYF. Written as DNA, the CDR3 is TGTGCCAGCTCAACGGGGACAGGGGGCTTTTACGAGCAGTACTTC.

This clone rates as medium-sized. The chain employs TRBV6-4 and TRBJ2-1, with 12 bases that match TRBD2. The CDR3 sequence is 14 residues long. J was trimmed by 7 bases and V by 2 bases; bases with no gene match: 0. Germline assignment: CDR1 MRHNA and CDR2 SNTAGT. CDR3 nucleotide sequence: TGTGCCAGCAGTGACGGGACTAGCGGGAATGAGCAGTTCTTC. Its translation is CASSDGTSGNEQFF.

The rearrangement links TRBV3-1 (or the pseudogene TRBV3-2) to TRBJ2-6; no clear D. V was shortened by 0 bases and J by 2 bases, with 5 bases between the two germline ends. The V gene's germline CDR1 is LGHDT and CDR2 YNNKEL (reference sequence). The CDR3 loop spans 15 amino acids. The CDR3 DNA is TGTGCCAGCAGCCAAGATCAGACTGGGGCCAACGTCCTGACTTTC. This sequence encodes CASSQDQTGANVLTF.

The rearrangement links TRBV4-1 to TRBJ2-2; possible D gene TRBD1, 5 bases. This CDR3 has 15 residues. Germline V CDR1 and CDR2: MGHRA, YSYEKL. Trimming took 2 bases from V and 3 from J, leaving 10 bases between them. This CDR3 is CASSQQDTYTGELFF. Written as DNA, the CDR3 is TGCGCCAGCAGCCAACAGGACACATACACCGGGGAGCTGTTTTTT.

V is TRBV18 and J is TRBJ1-5; 7 bases are shared with TRBD1. J gave up 2 bases and V 3 bases, and 16 bases lay outside the gene matches. Germline lookup yields CDR1 KGHSH and CDR2 LQKENI. The CDR3 runs to 19 residues. In DNA form, the CDR3 reads TGTGCCAGCTCACCGAGTGACGGACTCCCAGGGGGTGGCAATCAGCCCCAGCATTTT. Translating gives CASSPSDGLPGGGNQPQHF.

This chain joins TRBV9 and TRBJ2-6; 11 nucleotides align to TRBD2. The V segment lost 0 bases and the J segment 0 bases; nucleotides outside the gene matches: 8. From germline, CDR1 is SGDLS and CDR2 YYNGEE. The CDR3 consists of 20 residues. CDR3 residues: CASSVEGLAAPISGANVLTF. CDR3 DNA sequence: TGTGCCAGCAGCGTAGAGGGACTAGCGGCTCCCATCTCTGGGGCCAACGTCCTGACTTTC.

This clone was recorded a few times. The V call is TRBV7-9, the J call TRBJ2-1, with TRBD1 identical over 7 bases. Per germline, CDR1 SEHNR and CDR2 FQNEAQ (reference sequence). CDR3 size: 13 residues. The V gene end was trimmed by 5 bases and the J gene end by 9 bases; junction bases not matched to a gene: 7. The CDR3 DNA is TGTGCCAGCAGCGGGACAGTACAGGGTGAGCAGTTCTTC. This codes for CASSGTVQGEQFF.

This chain links TRBV7-9 with TRBJ2-2, with D perhaps TRBD1 (6 bases). The germline V and J ends were trimmed by 6 bases and 4 bases, with 18 bases remaining between them. Germline-derived CDR1 and CDR2 are SEHNR and FQNEAQ (reference sequence). The CDR3 is 16 amino acids. CDR3 protein: CASRRDTGTGTGELFF. The CDR3 region has the DNA TGTGCCAGCAGACGTGATACAGGGACGGGCACCGGGGAGCTGTTTTTT.

The rearrangement uses TRBV5-4 and TRBJ2-7; 10 bases align to TRBD1. CDR1 is SGHNT, CDR2 YYREEE, per germline (reference sequence). The CDR3 extends over 16 amino acids. V trimming: 4 bases; J trimming: 2 bases; junction bases outside the gene matches: 9. DNA of the CDR3: TGTGCCAGCAGCAAACCGGGACAGGGGATAACCTACGAGCAGTACTTC. It translates to CASSKPGQGITYEQYF. Full variable domain (remainder filled in from reference TRBV5-4 and TRBJ2-7): ETGVTQSPTHLIKTRGQQVTLRCSSQSGHNTVSWYQQALGQGPQFIFQYYREEENGRGNFPPRFSGLQFPNYSSELNVNALELDDSALYLCASSKPGQGITYEQYFGPGTRLTVT.

The chain carries TRBV5-5 and TRBJ2-4; maybe TRBD1 (5 bases). This CDR3 has 15 amino acids. V was shortened by 3 bases and J by 13 bases, with 23 bases between the two germline ends. Germline values: CDR1 SGHKS, CDR2 YYEKEE (reference sequence). The CDR3 coding sequence is TGTGCCAGCAGCTCGGACCTTAATTTGCAGGGTGGCCAGTACTTC. Its protein product is CASSSDLNLQGGQYF.